This T cell receptor (beta chain) was retrieved from a study of blood T cell repertoires in COVID-19. Across the study: COVID-19 samples, acute and convalescent, were from the United States, Italy and Spain. In each case, the material was cDNA or gDNA derived from T cells, B-cell-depleted T cells, or PBMCs.

V shed 3 bases and J shed 2 bases, with 10 bases lying between them. The CDR3 has 14 amino acids. From germline, CDR1 is KGHSH and CDR2 LQKENI. In the authors' workflow: For nucleated cells, counts were estimated from reference gene primer amplification. Sequencing used immunoSEQ multiplex PCR; TCRdb keeps in-frame clones, though not all of them. The V and J calls and clone size come from that table; D and trimming were worked out from the DNA. Of tens of thousands of clones listed, 84% are singletons. Sequenced: peripheral blood. This chain connects TRBV18 to TRBJ1-2; possibly TRBD1 for D (5 bases). The TCR sequence derives from a man in his sixties with acute or convalescent COVID-19. In DNA, the CDR3 is TGTGCCAGCTCACCTCCGACAGCAAACTATGGCTACACCTTC. Its protein is CASSPPTANYGYTF.